Shown below are 27 T cell receptor beta chains from a single sample sequenced in a study of ipilimumab plus nivolumab after autologous stem cell transplantation. Produced via immunoSEQ multiplex PCR; TCRdb's table is partial and in-frame only. The sample consists of 35,000 to 50,000 clones, around nine tenths of them appearing once. Material: PBMCs, obtained in a trial of ipilimumab plus nivolumab as post-transplant consolidation. The receptors here all came from a male donor with multiple myeloma.

This sequence joins TRBV28 and TRBJ2-3, with 12 bases that match TRBD1. The V and J ends lost 5 bases and 3 bases, in that order; junction bases with no gene match: 6. From germline, CDR1 is MDHEN and CDR2 SYDVKM. The CDR3 has 16 residues. This chain's CDR3 is CASSTRDRGLTDTQYF. CDR3 sequence (DNA): TGTGCCAGCAGTACCCGGGACAGGGGGCTTACAGATACGCAGTATTTT. Full variable domain (outside the CDR3, taken from reference TRBV28 and TRBJ2-3): DVKVTQSSRYLVKRTGEKVFLECVQDMDHENMFWYRQDPGLGLRLIYFSYDVKMKEKGDIPEGYSVSREKKERFSLILESASTNQTSMYLCASSTRDRGLTDTQYFGPGTRLTVL.

The chain couples TRBV7-8 to TRBJ1-4, with a possible D match to TRBD1 (5 bases). Trimming took off 3 bases at V and 0 bases at J, with 17 bases between the two ends. The V gene's germline CDR1 is SGHVS and CDR2 FQNEAQ. This CDR3 region has 18 residues. CDR3 bases: TGTGCCAGCAGCTTGAACCCTTGGGGGGTTGCAACTAATGAAAAACTGTTTTTT. This gives the protein CASSLNPWGVATNEKLFF. The full variable domain, rest sourced from reference TRBV7-8 and TRBJ1-4, is GAGVSQSPRYKVAKRGQDVALRCDPISGHVSLFWYQQALGQGPEFLTYFQNEAQLDKSGLPSDRFFAERPEGSVSTLKIQRTQQEDSAVYLCASSLNPWGVATNEKLFFGSGTQLSVL.

The chain combines TRBV28 with TRBJ1-2; 7 bases match TRBD1. V was clipped by 6 bases and J by 7 bases; unmatched bases: 14. The CDR3 is 15 residues long. CDR1 MDHEN and CDR2 SYDVKM come from the germline V gene. The CDR3 coding sequence is TGTGCCAGCAGCCCGGAGGGAGAGGGGGCGGTTGGCTACACCTTC. Its translation is CASSPEGEGAVGYTF.

The rearrangement joins TRBV27 to TRBJ2-1; a weak D match, TRBD2 (6 bases). Trimming removed 5 bases at V and 10 bases at J, with 27 bases between. The CDR3 covers 17 residues. Per germline, CDR1 MNHEY and CDR2 SMNVEV (reference sequence). CDR3 in amino acids: CASSTLLGTDAPTEQFF. CDR3 coding DNA: TGTGCCAGCAGTACATTACTGGGGACTGACGCCCCTACAGAGCAGTTCTTC.

J is TRBJ2-5 and V is TRBV5-1; 9 positions match TRBD2. Germline-derived CDR1 and CDR2 are SGHRS and YFSETQ. The ends lost 2 bases at V and 4 bases at J; junction bases unmatched: 3. The CDR3 contains 14 residues. The CDR3 DNA sequence: TGCGCCAGCAGCTTTAGCGGGAGAAGAGAGACCCAGTACTTC. Amino acid sequence: CASSFSGRRETQYF.

V usage is TRBV9 and J usage is TRBJ2-1, with 10 bases fitting TRBD2. The CDR3 spans 17 residues. V trimming: 0 bases; J trimming: 5 bases; junction bases outside the gene matches: 8. CDR1 and CDR2 from the germline V gene are SGDLS and YYNGEE. The CDR3 is CASSVATEREGNNEQFF. CDR3 nucleotides: TGTGCCAGCAGCGTAGCTACTGAGCGGGAGGGGAACAATGAGCAGTTCTTC.

The rearrangement joins TRBV7-6 to TRBJ2-3, with 7 bases aligning to TRBD1. Germline CDR1 is SGHVS and CDR2 is FNYEAQ. J lost 0 bases, V lost 5 bases, and 8 bases had no gene match. There are 16 residues in the CDR3. CDR3 in DNA: TGTGCCAGCAGCCGACAGGGCCCCCCAAGCACAGATACGCAGTATTTT. Its translation is CASSRQGPPSTDTQYF.

This clone was seen just once. This chain joins TRBV7-2 and TRBJ2-7; D ambiguous. This CDR3 has 15 residues. The V and J ends lost 5 bases and 0 bases respectively, with 14 bases between them. In germline, CDR1 is SGHTA, CDR2 FQGNSA. CDR3 DNA sequence: TGTGCCAGCAGCCGGGCCGTCCTTAGCTCCTACGAGCAGTACTTC. It yields the protein CASSRAVLSSYEQYF.

The CDR3 DNA reads as TGTGCCAGCAGCCCCCATCACGAGCAGTACTTC. Translating gives CASSPHHEQYF. The chain carries TRBV11-1 and TRBJ2-7; D unclear. From germline, CDR1 is SGHAT and CDR2 FQDESV (reference sequence). Deletions cut 5 bases from V and 5 bases from J, with 7 bases between. The CDR3 has 11 amino acids.

V gene TRBV25-1 combines with J gene TRBJ2-7, with D unresolved. This CDR3 contains 15 residues. Trimming took off 1 base at V and 0 bases at J, with 10 bases between the two ends. Germline V gene sequence: CDR1 MGHDK, CDR2 SYGVNS. CDR3 coding DNA: TGTGCCAGCAGTGAATCCCAGGATCTCTCCTACGAGCAGTACTTC. This gives the protein CASSESQDLSYEQYF.

CDR3 loop: CASSAWADTEAFF. CDR3 DNA sequence: TGTGCCAGCAGCGCTTGGGCAGACACTGAAGCTTTCTTT. J is TRBJ1-1 and V is TRBV6-5, with D uncertain. CDR1 and CDR2 (germline): MNHEY, SVGAGI. V lost 6 bases and J lost 3, with 11 bases in between. The CDR3 covers 13 residues.

This sequence joins TRBV28 and TRBJ2-2; D may be TRBD1 or TRBD2 (5 bases each). Germline V gene lookup returns CDR1 MDHEN and CDR2 SYDVKM. The V end lost 3 bases, the J end lost 2 bases, and 10 bases lay between the germline ends. CDR3 length: 15 amino acids. The CDR3: CASSFPGRNTGELFF. For the CDR3, the DNA is TGTGCCAGCAGTTTCCCAGGGAGAAACACCGGGGAGCTGTTTTTT.

This clone turned up a few times. The V call is TRBV7-2, the J call TRBJ2-2, with D maybe TRBD1 (5 bases). Germline lookup yields CDR1 SGHTA and CDR2 FQGNSA. Trimming cost V 1 base and J 4 bases, with 7 bases left between them. CDR3 length equals 14 residues. CDR3: CASSLVRATGELFF. CDR3 coding DNA: TGTGCCAGCAGCTTAGTCAGGGCCACCGGGGAGCTGTTTTTT. Together with reference TRBV7-2 and TRBJ2-2, the CDR3 gives the full variable domain: GAGVSQSPSNKVTEKGKDVELRCDPISGHTALYWYRQSLGQGLEFLIYFQGNSAPDKSGLPSDRFSAERTGGSVSTLTIQRTQQEDSAVYLCASSLVRATGELFFGEGSRLTVL.

V usage is TRBV6-5 and J usage is TRBJ2-7; TRBD1 matches at 7 bases. V was clipped by 6 bases and J by 0 bases; unmatched bases: 5. The CDR3 runs to 14 residues. CDR1 is MNHEY and CDR2 is SVGAGI in the germline V gene. The CDR3 coding sequence is TGTGCCAGCAGAAAAACAGGGGTCTCCTACGAGCAGTACTTC. The encoded protein is CASRKTGVSYEQYF.

This clone was counted only a few times. This sequence joins TRBV7-9 and TRBJ1-2; 8 bases line up with TRBD1. Trimming cost V 5 bases and J 7 bases; bases outside gene matches: 6. The CDR3 runs 13 residues. The germline gives CDR1 SEHNR, CDR2 FQNEAQ (reference sequence). CDR3 nucleotide sequence: TGTGCCAGCAGCCAAACAGGGGGTCTTGGCTACACCTTC. Its translation: CASSQTGGLGYTF.

The J gene is TRBJ2-5, the V gene TRBV7-9; TRBD2 aligns across 11 bases. The length of the CDR3 is 17 residues. Germline trimming cut 3 bases from V and 0 bases from J; bases unmatched to any gene: 6. CDR1 is SEHNR and CDR2 is FQNEAQ in the germline V gene (reference sequence). For the CDR3, the DNA is TGTGCCAGCAGCTTGTCGATAGCGGGAGGGAACCAAGAGACCCAGTACTTC. This codes for CASSLSIAGGNQETQYF.

The DNA of the CDR3 is TGTGCCAGCAGTACAGGGGTGGGAACTGAAGCTTTCTTT. Protein sequence: CASSTGVGTEAFF. The gene calls are TRBV6-5 and TRBJ1-1; 7 bases fit TRBD1. The CDR3 loop spans 13 amino acids. V dropped 5 bases and J dropped 5; count of bases not matched to a gene: 5. The V gene's germline CDR1 is MNHEY and CDR2 SVGAGI.

This chain joins TRBV12-5 and TRBJ2-1; TRBD2 agrees at 10 bases. Germline V gives CDR1 LGHNT, CDR2 FRNRAP. The CDR3 has 14 amino acids. V was pared by 6 bases and J by 10 bases, with 9 bases of the junction left unmatched. The CDR3: CASGSGLAEGEQFF. DNA for the CDR3: TGTGCTAGTGGCTCAGGACTAGCGGAGGGGGAGCAGTTCTTC. The full variable domain, its missing parts supplied by reference TRBV12-5 and TRBJ2-1, is DARVTQTPRHKVTEMGQEVTMRCQPILGHNTVFWYRQTMMQGLELLAYFRNRAPLDDSGMPKDRFSAEMPDATLATLKIQPSEPRDSAVYFCASGSGLAEGEQFFGPGTRLTVL.

The V gene is TRBV19, the J gene TRBJ1-3, with a tentative D call TRBD1 (6 bases). In germline, CDR1 is LNHDA, CDR2 SQIVND (reference sequence). V lost 6 bases, J lost 0 bases, and 9 bases lay in between. The CDR3 runs to 14 residues. CDR3 in DNA: TGTGCCAGTAGCACAGGGACCTCTGGAAACACCATATATTTT. Protein sequence: CASSTGTSGNTIYF.

The chain joins TRBV7-5 to TRBJ2-7. TRBV7-5 is labeled a pseudogene. The length of the CDR3 is 16 residues. As DNA, the CDR3 is TGTGCCAGAAGCTTAGGAGAGGGACCCTTCCCCTACGAGCAGTACTTC. Translated, it gives CARSLGEGPFPYEQYF.

This sequence joins TRBV7-2 and TRBJ1-3, with D uncertain. The CDR3 covers 17 residues. Trimming shortened V by 1 base and J by 4 bases, and 17 bases separated the two germline ends. CDR1 is SGHTA, CDR2 FQGNSA, per germline. CDR3 nucleotides: TGTGCCAGCAGCTTAGTCGCGGCCTCCGACCAGGGAAACACCATATATTTT. This codes for CASSLVAASDQGNTIYF.

The chain uses TRBV5-1 and TRBJ1-1; D might be TRBD1 (5 bases). V gave up 3 bases and J gave up 1 base, with 10 bases separating them. The CDR3 is 14 amino acids. Per germline, CDR1 SGHRS and CDR2 YFSETQ. The CDR3 sequence: CASSWDRANTEAFF. Here the CDR3 DNA reads TGCGCCAGCAGCTGGGACCGGGCGAACACTGAAGCTTTCTTT.

The rearrangement links TRBV5-1 to TRBJ2-3; possibly TRBD2 for D (5 bases). Between the trimmed V and J ends, which lost 2 bases and 0 bases, there was a span of 13 bases. From germline, CDR1 is SGHRS and CDR2 YFSETQ. The CDR3 consists of 16 residues. The CDR3 loop reads CASSLAAGGSTDTQYF. The CDR3 DNA reads TGCGCCAGCAGCTTAGCCGCGGGTGGTAGCACAGATACGCAGTATTTT.

This chain joins TRBV27 and TRBJ2-2, with 10 positions matching TRBD2. Unmatched junction bases numbered 6, after V lost 5 bases and J lost 6 bases. Germline V gene data show CDR1 as MNHEY and CDR2 as SMNVEV (reference sequence). This CDR3 has 15 amino acids. The CDR3 protein is CASSASSGSAGELFF. CDR3 nucleotide sequence: TGTGCCAGCAGTGCCTCTAGCGGGAGCGCCGGGGAGCTGTTTTTT.

The gene calls are TRBV5-5 and TRBJ2-1; the match to TRBD1 covers 12 bases. Germline lookup yields CDR1 SGHKS and CDR2 YYEKEE (reference sequence). Trimming removed 3 bases from V and 7 bases from J; junction bases left unmatched: 8. The CDR3 covers 16 residues. The CDR3 protein is CASSWTGQGAVNEQFF. The CDR3 DNA sequence: TGTGCCAGCAGCTGGACGGGACAGGGGGCAGTTAATGAGCAGTTCTTC. The variable domain in full, with the rest retrieved from reference TRBV5-5 and TRBJ2-1, is DAGVTQSPTHLIKTRGQQVTLRCSPISGHKSVSWYQQVLGQGPQFIFQYYEKEERGRGNFPDRFSARQFPNYSSELNVNALLLGDSALYLCASSWTGQGAVNEQFFGPGTRLTVL.

The genes are TRBV9 and TRBJ2-3, with a possible D match to TRBD1 (6 bases). This CDR3 comprises 15 residues. Per germline, CDR1 SGDLS and CDR2 YYNGEE. Trimming took 0 bases from V and 2 from J, leaving 10 bases between them. The CDR3 reads CASSVEGHYTDTQYF. DNA of the CDR3: TGTGCCAGCAGCGTAGAGGGACACTACACAGATACGCAGTATTTT.

The chain employs TRBV28 and TRBJ1-2, with D perhaps TRBD1 (5 bases). Germline CDR1 is MDHEN and CDR2 is SYDVKM. The V end lost 5 bases, the J end lost 2 bases, and 12 bases lay between the germline ends. The CDR3 sequence is 14 residues long. CDR3 residues: CASSLGTANYGYTF. CDR3 nucleotides: TGTGCCAGCAGTCTGGGGACGGCCAACTATGGCTACACCTTC.